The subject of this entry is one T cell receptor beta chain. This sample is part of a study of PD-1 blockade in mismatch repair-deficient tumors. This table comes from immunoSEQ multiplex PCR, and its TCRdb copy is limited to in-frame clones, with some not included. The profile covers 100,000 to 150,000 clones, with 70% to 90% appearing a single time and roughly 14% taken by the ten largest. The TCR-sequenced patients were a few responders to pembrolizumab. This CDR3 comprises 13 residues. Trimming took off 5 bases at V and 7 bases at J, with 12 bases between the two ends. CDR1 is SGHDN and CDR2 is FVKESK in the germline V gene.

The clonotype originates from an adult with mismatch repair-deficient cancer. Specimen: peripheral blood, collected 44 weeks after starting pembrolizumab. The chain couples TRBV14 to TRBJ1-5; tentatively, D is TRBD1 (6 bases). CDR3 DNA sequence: TGTGCCAGCAGCGAGGCAGGGGCGCAGCCCCAGCATTTT. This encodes CASSEAGAQPQHF. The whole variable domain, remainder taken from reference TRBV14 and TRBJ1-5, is EAGVTQFPSHSVIEKGQTVTLRCDPISGHDNLYWYRRVMGKEIKFLLHFVKESKQDESGMPNNRFLAERTGGTYSTLKVQPAELEDSGVYFCASSEAGAQPQHFGDGTRLSIL.